The clone carrying this TCR beta chain showed up just a few times. Its antigen is currently unknown. The data were obtained in a study of identical twins. Study-level results: Memory repertoires showed no such pattern, whereas abundant cord blood beta clonotypes carried fewer insertions. With beta out-of-frame sequences, excess sharing by twins was weaker. Modelling approaches yielded underestimates of out-of-frame TCR alpha sharing between monozygotic twins.

The cDNA had a unique molecular identifier and a template-switch universal primer site. TCRdb re-called the 5' RACE reads through MiXCR, storing one row per CDR3 protein. The data contain roughly 350,000 distinct CDR3 sequences, about 9% of them singletons. The CDR3 has 16 residues. The V end was cut by 2 bases, the J end by 7 bases, with 17 bases between. The germline V gene encodes CDR1 KGHSH and CDR2 LQKENI. The TCR sequence derives from a woman aged 50 to 65 in good health. What was sequenced was naive T cells sorted from blood. The chain combines TRBV18 with TRBJ1-4, with a weak D call TRBD1 (5 bases). In nucleotides, the CDR3 is TGTGCCAGCTCACCAGTCCAGGGAGTTAGTGGTGAAAAACTGTTTTTT. Translating gives CASSPVQGVSGEKLFF.